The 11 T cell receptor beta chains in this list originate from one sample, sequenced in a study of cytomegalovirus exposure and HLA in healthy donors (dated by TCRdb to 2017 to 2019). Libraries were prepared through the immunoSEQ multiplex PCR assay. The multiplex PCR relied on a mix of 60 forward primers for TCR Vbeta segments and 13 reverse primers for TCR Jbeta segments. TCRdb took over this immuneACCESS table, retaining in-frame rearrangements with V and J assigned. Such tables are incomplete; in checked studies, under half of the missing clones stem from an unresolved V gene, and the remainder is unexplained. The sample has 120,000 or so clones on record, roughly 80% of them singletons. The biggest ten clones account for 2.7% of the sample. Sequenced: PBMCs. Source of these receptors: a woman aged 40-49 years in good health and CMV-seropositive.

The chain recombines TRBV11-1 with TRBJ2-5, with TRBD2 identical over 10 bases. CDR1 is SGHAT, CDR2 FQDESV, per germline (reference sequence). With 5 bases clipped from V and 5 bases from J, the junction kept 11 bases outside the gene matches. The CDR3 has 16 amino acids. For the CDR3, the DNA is TGTGCCAGCAGCCCCCGTGGTAGCGGGGGGCGGGAGACCCAGTACTTC. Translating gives CASSPRGSGGRETQYF.

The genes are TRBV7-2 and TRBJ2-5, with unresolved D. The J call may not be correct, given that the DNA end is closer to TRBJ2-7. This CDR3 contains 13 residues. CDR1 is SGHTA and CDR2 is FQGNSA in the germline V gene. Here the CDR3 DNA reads TGTGCCAGCAGCTTAGTGGCAGACTACGAGCAGTACTTC. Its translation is CASSLVADYEQYF.

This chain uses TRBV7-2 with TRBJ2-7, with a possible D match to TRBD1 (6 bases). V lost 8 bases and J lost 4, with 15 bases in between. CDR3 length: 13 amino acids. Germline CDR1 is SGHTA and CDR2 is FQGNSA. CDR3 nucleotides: TGTGCCAGCGAGCTGGGGGCAGGGTACGAGCAGTACTTC. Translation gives CASELGAGYEQYF.

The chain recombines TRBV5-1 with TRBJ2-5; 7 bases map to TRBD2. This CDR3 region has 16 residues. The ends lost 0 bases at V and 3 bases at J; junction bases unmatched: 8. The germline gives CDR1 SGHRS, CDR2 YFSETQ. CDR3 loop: CASSLGSSGPEETQYF. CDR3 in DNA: TGCGCCAGCAGCTTGGGATCTAGCGGTCCCGAAGAGACCCAGTACTTC.

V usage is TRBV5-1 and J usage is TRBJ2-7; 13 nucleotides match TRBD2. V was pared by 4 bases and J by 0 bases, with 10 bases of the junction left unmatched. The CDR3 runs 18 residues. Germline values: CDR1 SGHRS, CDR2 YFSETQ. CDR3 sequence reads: CASSQGTSGVLSSYEQYF. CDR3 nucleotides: TGCGCCAGCAGCCAGGGGACTAGCGGGGTTCTGAGCTCCTACGAGCAGTACTTC.

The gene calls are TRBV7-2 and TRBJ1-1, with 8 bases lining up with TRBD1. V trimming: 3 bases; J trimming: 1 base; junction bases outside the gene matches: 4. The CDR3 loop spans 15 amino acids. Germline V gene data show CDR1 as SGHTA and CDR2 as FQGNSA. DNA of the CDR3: TGTGCCAGCAGCTTGACAGGGGCTTCGAACACTGAAGCTTTCTTT. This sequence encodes CASSLTGASNTEAFF. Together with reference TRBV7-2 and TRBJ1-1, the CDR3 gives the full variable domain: GAGVSQSPSNKVTEKGKDVELRCDPISGHTALYWYRQSLGQGLEFLIYFQGNSAPDKSGLPSDRFSAERTGGSVSTLTIQRTQQEDSAVYLCASSLTGASNTEAFFGQGTRLTVV.

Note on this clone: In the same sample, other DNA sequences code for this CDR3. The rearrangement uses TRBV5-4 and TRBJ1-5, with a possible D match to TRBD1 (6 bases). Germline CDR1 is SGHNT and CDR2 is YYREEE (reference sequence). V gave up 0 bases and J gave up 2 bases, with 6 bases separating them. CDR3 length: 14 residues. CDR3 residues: CASSLEGGNQPQHF. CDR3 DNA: TGTGCCAGCAGCTTGGAGGGGGGCAATCAGCCCCAGCATTTT.

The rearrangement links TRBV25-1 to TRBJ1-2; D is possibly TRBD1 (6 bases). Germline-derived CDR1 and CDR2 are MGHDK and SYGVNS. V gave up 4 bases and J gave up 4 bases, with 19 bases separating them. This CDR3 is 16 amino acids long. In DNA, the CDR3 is TGTGCCAGCAGTGGACTAAAGACAGGAACCACCTATGGCTACACCTTC. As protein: CASSGLKTGTTYGYTF.

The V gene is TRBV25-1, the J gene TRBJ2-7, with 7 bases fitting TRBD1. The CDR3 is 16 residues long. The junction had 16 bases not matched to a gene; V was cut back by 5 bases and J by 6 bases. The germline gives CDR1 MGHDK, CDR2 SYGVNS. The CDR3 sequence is CASSPPIRTGHFEQYF. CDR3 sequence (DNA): TGTGCCAGCAGTCCACCAATTCGGACAGGTCATTTCGAGCAGTACTTC.

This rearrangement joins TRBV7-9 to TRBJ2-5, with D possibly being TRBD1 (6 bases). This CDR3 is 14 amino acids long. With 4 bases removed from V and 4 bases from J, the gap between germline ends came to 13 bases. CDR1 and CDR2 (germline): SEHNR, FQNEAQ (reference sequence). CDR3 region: CASSSDRSIETQYF. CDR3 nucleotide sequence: TGTGCCAGCAGCTCCGACAGGTCAATAGAGACCCAGTACTTC. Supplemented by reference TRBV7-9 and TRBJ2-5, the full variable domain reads DTGVSQNPRHKITKRGQNVTFRCDPISEHNRLYWYRQTLGQGPEFLTYFQNEAQLEKSRLLSDRFSAERPKGSFSTLEIQRTEQGDSAMYLCASSSDRSIETQYFGPGTRLLVL.

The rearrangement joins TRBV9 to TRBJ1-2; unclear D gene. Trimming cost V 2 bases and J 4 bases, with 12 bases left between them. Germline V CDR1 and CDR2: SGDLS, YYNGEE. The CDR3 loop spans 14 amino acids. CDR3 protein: CASSVTVQSYGYTF. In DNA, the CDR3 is TGTGCCAGCAGCGTTACAGTCCAGTCCTATGGCTACACCTTC.